This TCR beta chain is drawn from a study of OX40 agonist ivuxolimab in advanced cancers. Study-wide context: Patients enrolled in dose escalation were diagnosed with hepatocellular carcinoma, melanoma, renal cell or head and neck cancer. The study reported partial responses in three patients: one hepatocellular carcinoma, two cutaneous melanoma. General study points: Among T cells, CD8+ cells averaged more expanded clones than CD4+ cells. Antigen specificity was not determined for the expanded peripheral T cells.

Remarks on this clone: Its matching antigen is unknown.

Only in-frame clones appear in the TCRdb table, and some are missing; sequencing was by immunoSEQ multiplex PCR. Here the sample spans fewer than 20,000 clones, just under 80% being singletons. The sequenced sample was CD4+ or CD8+ T cells sorted from blood, obtained in a trial of the OX40 agonist ivuxolimab. The clonotype comes from an adult with an advanced solid tumor such as melanoma, head and neck, liver or kidney cancer.

The CDR3 sequence is CASSQDVVRDGYNYGYTF. CDR3 nucleotide sequence: TGTGCCAGCAGCCAAGACGTCGTCCGGGACGGATATAACTATGGCTACACCTTC. This chain joins TRBV7-9 and TRBJ1-2; weak D call: TRBD1 (5 bases). This CDR3 is built from 18 residues. Germline V gives CDR1 SEHNR, CDR2 FQNEAQ (reference sequence). V was clipped by 5 bases and J by 1 base, with 23 bases between them.